A single T cell receptor beta chain is shown here with its context. Its cognate antigen is unknown. This sample was taken from a study of T cell responses to AZD1222 COVID-19 vaccine. Study-wide results and caveats: Among those given AZD1222, only 5 to 7 were seropositive at baseline. At 160-218 and 743-854, vaccine-associated CD4 TCRs were dominant, and they spanned spike.

Germline-derived CDR1 and CDR2 are SNHLY and FYNNEI. CDR3 length equals 13 residues. V dropped 8 bases and J dropped 3 bases, with 8 bases sitting between them. The method was immunoSEQ multiplex PCR; TCRdb's version includes in-frame clones alone and lacks a portion of them. The sample comprises roughly 160,000 clones, around 87% of which are singletons, and about 6.9% rests with the top ten. The chain joins TRBV2 to TRBJ1-6; D is ambiguous. Source: peripheral blood, taken on day 0 of AZD1222 vaccination. The receptor was derived from an adult in good health. The CDR3 bases are TGTGCCAGCTGTCGGCTCTATAATTCACCCCTCCACTTT. This translates into CASCRLYNSPLHF. The whole variable domain, remainder taken from reference TRBV2 and TRBJ1-6, is EPEVTQTPSHQVTQMGQEVILRCVPISNHLYFYWYRQILGQKVEFLVSFYNNEISEKSEIFDDQFSVERPDGSNFTLKIRSTKLEDSAMYFCASCRLYNSPLHFGNGTRLTVT.